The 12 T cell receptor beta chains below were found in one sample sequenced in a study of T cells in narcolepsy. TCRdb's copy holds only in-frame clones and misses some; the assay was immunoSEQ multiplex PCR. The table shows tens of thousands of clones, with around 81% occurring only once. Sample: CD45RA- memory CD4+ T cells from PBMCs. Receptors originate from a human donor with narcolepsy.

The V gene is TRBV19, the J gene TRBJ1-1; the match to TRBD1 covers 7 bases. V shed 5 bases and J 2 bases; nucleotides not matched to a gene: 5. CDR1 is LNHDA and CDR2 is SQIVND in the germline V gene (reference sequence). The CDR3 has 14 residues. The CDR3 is CASSFRGGNTEAFF. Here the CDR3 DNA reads TGTGCCAGTAGTTTCAGGGGGGGCAACACTGAAGCTTTCTTT.

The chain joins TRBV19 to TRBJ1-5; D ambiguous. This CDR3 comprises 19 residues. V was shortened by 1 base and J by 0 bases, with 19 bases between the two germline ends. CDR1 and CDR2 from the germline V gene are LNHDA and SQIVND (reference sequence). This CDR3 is CASSIGKGRKSGSNQPQHF. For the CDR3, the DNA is TGTGCCAGTAGTATAGGGAAGGGAAGAAAATCGGGTAGCAATCAGCCCCAGCATTTT.

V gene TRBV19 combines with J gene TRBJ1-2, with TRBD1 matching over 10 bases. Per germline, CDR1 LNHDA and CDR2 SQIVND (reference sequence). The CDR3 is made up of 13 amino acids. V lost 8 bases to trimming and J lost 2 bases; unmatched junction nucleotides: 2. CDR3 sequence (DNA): TGTGCCAGTGGGGACAGGGGCAACTATGGCTACACCTTC. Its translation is CASGDRGNYGYTF.

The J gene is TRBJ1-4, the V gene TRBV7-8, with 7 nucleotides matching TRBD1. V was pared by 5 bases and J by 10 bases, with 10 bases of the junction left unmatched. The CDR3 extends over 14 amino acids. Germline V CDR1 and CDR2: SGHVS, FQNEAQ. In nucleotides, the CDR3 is TGTGCCAGCAGCCCAAGACAGGGCGCGTCAAAACTGTTTTTT. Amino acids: CASSPRQGASKLFF. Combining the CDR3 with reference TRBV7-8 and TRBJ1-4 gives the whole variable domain GAGVSQSPRYKVAKRGQDVALRCDPISGHVSLFWYQQALGQGPEFLTYFQNEAQLDKSGLPSDRFFAERPEGSVSTLKIQRTQQEDSAVYLCASSPRQGASKLFFGSGTQLSVL.

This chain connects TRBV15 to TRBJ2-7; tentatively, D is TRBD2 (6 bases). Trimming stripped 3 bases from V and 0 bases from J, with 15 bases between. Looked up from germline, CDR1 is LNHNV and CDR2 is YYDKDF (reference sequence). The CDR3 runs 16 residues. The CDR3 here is CATSSPGEGSSYEQYF. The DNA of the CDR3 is TGTGCCACCAGCAGTCCGGGGGAAGGAAGCTCCTACGAGCAGTACTTC.

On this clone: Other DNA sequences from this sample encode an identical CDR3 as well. The CDR3 region has the DNA TGTGCCAGCAGCCAAGGAGGGGCAGGTCAGGGCATTCAGTACTTC. It translates to CASSQGGAGQGIQYF. This chain joins TRBV4-2 and TRBJ2-4; possibly TRBD1 or TRBD2 for D (5 bases each). The CDR3 contains 15 residues. Trimming removed 1 base from V and 9 bases from J, with 16 bases in between. Germline V CDR1 and CDR2: LGHNA, YNFKEQ.

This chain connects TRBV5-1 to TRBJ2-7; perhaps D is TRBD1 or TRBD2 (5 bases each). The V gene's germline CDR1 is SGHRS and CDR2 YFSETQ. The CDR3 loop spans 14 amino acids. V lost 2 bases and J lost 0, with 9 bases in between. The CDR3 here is CASSFQGPSYEQYF. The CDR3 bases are TGCGCCAGCAGCTTTCAGGGACCCTCCTACGAGCAGTACTTC.

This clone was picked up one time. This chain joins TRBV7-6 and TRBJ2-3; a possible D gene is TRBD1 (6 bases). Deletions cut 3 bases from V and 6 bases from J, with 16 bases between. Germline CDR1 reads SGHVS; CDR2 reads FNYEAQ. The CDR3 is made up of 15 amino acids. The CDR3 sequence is CASSLDSMGMDTQYF. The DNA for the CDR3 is TGTGCCAGCAGCTTGGACAGCATGGGGATGGATACGCAGTATTTT.

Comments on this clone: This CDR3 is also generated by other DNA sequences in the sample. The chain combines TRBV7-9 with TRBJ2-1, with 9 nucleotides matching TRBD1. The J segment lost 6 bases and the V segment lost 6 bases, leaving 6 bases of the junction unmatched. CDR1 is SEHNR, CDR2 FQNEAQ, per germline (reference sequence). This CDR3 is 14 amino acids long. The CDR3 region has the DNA TGTGCCAGCAGTCCGGACAGGGGTTTCAATGAGCAGTTCTTC. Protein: CASSPDRGFNEQFF.

In DNA, the CDR3 is TGTGCCAGCAGACAGGTTGAGCAGTACTTC. Encoded protein: CASRQVEQYF. This sequence joins TRBV25-1 and TRBJ2-7, with D possibly matching TRBD1 (5 bases). CDR1 MGHDK and CDR2 SYGVNS come from the germline V gene. This CDR3 has 10 amino acids. V lost 6 bases, J lost 7 bases, and 7 bases lay in between.

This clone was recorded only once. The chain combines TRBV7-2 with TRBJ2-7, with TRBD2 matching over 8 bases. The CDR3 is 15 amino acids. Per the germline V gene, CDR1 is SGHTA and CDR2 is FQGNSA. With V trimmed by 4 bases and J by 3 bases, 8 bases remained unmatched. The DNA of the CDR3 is TGTGCCAGCAGCTCGGGAGGGTCGGGTGGCTACGAGCAGTACTTC. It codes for CASSSGGSGGYEQYF.

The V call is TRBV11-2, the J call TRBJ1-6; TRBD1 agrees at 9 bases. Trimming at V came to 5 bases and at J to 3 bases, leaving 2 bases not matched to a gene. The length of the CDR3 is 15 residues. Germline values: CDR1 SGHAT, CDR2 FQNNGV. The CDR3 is CASSMTGGYNSPLHF. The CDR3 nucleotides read TGTGCCAGCAGCATGACAGGGGGCTATAATTCACCCCTCCACTTT.